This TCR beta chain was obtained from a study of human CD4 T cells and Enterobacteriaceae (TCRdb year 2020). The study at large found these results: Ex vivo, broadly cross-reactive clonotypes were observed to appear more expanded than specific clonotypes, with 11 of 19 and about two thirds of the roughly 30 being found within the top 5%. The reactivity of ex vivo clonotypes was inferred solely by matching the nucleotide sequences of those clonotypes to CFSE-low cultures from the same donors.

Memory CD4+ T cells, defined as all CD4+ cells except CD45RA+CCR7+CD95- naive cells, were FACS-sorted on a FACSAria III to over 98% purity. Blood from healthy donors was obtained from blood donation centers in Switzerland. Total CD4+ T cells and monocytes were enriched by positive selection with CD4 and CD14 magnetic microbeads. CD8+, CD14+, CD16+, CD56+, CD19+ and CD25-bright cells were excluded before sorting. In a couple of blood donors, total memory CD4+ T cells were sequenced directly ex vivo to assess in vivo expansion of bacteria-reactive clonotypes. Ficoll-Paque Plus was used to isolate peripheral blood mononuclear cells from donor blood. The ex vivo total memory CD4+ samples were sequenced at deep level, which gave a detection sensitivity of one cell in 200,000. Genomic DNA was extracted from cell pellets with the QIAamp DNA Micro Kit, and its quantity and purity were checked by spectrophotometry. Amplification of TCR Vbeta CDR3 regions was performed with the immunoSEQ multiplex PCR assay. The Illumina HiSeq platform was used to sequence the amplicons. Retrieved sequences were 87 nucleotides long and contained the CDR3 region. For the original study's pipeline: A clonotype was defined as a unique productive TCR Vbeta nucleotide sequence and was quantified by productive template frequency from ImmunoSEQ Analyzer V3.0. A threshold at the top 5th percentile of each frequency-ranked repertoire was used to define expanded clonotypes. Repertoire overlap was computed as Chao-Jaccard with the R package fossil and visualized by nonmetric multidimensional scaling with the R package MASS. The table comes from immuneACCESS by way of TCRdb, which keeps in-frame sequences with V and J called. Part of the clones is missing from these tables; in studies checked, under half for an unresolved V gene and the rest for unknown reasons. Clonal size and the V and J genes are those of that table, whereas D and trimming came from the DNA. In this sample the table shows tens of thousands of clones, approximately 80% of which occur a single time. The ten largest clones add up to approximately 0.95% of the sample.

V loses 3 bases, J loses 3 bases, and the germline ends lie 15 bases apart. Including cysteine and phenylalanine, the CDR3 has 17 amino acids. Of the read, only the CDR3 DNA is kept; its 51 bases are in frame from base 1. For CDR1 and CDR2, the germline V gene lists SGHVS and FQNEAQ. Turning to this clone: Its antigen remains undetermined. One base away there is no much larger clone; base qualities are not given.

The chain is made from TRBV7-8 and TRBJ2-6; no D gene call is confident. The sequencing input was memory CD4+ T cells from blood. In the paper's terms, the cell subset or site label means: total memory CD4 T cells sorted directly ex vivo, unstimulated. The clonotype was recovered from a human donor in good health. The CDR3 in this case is CASSFRTAANGANVLTF. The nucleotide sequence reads TGTGCCAGCAGCTTTAGGACGGCCGCAAATGGGGCCAACGTCCTGACTTTC.